One and the same sample provided the 20 T cell receptor beta chains below, sequenced in a study of blood T cell repertoires in COVID-19. Libraries were prepared by immunoSEQ multiplex PCR; TCRdb keeps only in-frame clonotypes and omits some of them. The sample lists around 42,000 clones, about four fifths occurring once. The sample was peripheral blood. Source of these receptors: a woman in her sixties with acute or convalescent COVID-19.

This rearrangement joins TRBV5-5 to TRBJ2-7, with TRBD2 as a possible D gene (5 bases). The CDR3 runs 16 residues. Germline-derived CDR1 and CDR2 are SGHKS and YYEKEE (reference sequence). Trimming removed 1 base at V and 0 bases at J, with 14 bases between. The CDR3 DNA reads as TGTGCCAGCAGCTTGTATACCTCGGGAAGCTCCTACGAGCAGTACTTC. It codes for CASSLYTSGSSYEQYF.

This clone was observed once. The J gene is TRBJ2-2, the V gene TRBV19; TRBD2 might be the D (6 bases). Per germline, CDR1 LNHDA and CDR2 SQIVND (reference sequence). This CDR3 comprises 15 residues. The V gene lost 5 bases and the J gene lost 2 bases, with 12 bases spanning the gap. CDR3 sequence reads: CASSPGVLNTGELFF. DNA for the CDR3: TGTGCCAGTAGTCCGGGAGTCTTAAACACCGGGGAGCTGTTTTTT.

The V call is TRBV19, the J call TRBJ1-2, with D unclear. The ends were cut back, 3 bases at V and 4 bases at J, with 9 bases in the middle. Germline V lookup: CDR1 LNHDA, CDR2 SQIVND (reference sequence). The CDR3 is 13 residues long. The DNA of the CDR3 is TGTGCCAGTAGTATCGGTACAGTCTATGGCTACACCTTC. This sequence encodes CASSIGTVYGYTF.

This chain's CDR3 is CASKSGNTEAFF. CDR3 sequence (DNA): TGTGCCAGCAAGTCAGGGAACACTGAAGCTTTCTTT. The V and J genes are TRBV9 and TRBJ1-1; D is unresolved. Trimming took 6 bases from V and 1 from J, leaving 7 bases between them. Germline loops: CDR1 SGDLS, CDR2 YYNGEE. CDR3 length equals 12 residues.

The J gene is TRBJ2-3, the V gene TRBV20-1, with unresolved D. Per the germline V gene, CDR1 is DFQATT and CDR2 is SNEGSKA (reference sequence). CDR3 size: 16 residues. Trimming took off 3 bases at V and 3 bases at J, with 19 bases between the two ends. CDR3 sequence (DNA): TGCAGTGCTAGTCCACCCCGAAACCGGTTGACAGATACGCAGTATTTT. Its translation is CSASPPRNRLTDTQYF.

The chain is built from TRBV28 and TRBJ1-3; TRBD1 might be the D (5 bases). The V gene's germline CDR1 is MDHEN and CDR2 SYDVKM. This CDR3 has 15 amino acids. The V end was cut by 9 bases, the J end by 2 bases, with 17 bases between. Here the CDR3 DNA reads TGTGCCAGTTGTAGTTGGGGGGATCCTGGAAACACCATATATTTT. Amino acids: CASCSWGDPGNTIYF. Variable domain in full (rest from reference TRBV28 and TRBJ1-3): DVKVTQSSRYLVKRTGEKVFLECVQDMDHENMFWYRQDPGLGLRLIYFSYDVKMKEKGDIPEGYSVSREKKERFSLILESASTNQTSMYLCASCSWGDPGNTIYFGEGSWLTVV.

The chain uses TRBV24-1 and TRBJ2-1, with D perhaps TRBD2 (5 bases). The CDR3 covers 15 residues. Germline V lookup: CDR1 KGHDR, CDR2 SFDVKD. Trimming cost V 3 bases and J 6 bases, with 14 bases left between them. CDR3 region: CATSDQVAPGNEQFF. Here the CDR3 DNA reads TGTGCCACCAGTGATCAAGTAGCGCCGGGCAATGAGCAGTTCTTC.

The chain has TRBV5-1 and TRBJ1-4, with D unresolved. The CDR3 consists of 14 residues. V was clipped by 4 bases and J by 4 bases, with 11 bases between them. The germline gives CDR1 SGHRS, CDR2 YFSETQ. The CDR3 here is CASSPGVGNEKLFF. The CDR3 DNA sequence: TGCGCCAGCAGCCCCGGGGTGGGTAATGAAAAACTGTTTTTT. Full variable domain (rest looked up from reference TRBV5-1 and TRBJ1-4): KAGVTQTPRYLIKTRGQQVTLSCSPISGHRSVSWYQQTPGQGLQFLFEYFSETQRNKGNFPGRFSGRQFSNSRSEMNVSTLELGDSALYLCASSPGVGNEKLFFGSGTQLSVL.

V gene TRBV18 combines with J gene TRBJ1-3; D remains unclear. The CDR3 is 15 residues long. Germline loops: CDR1 KGHSH, CDR2 LQKENI. Trimming left V 0 bases short and J 0 bases short, with 6 bases between. The CDR3 is CASSPPSNSGNTIYF. The CDR3 DNA reads as TGTGCCAGCTCACCACCTTCCAACTCTGGAAACACCATATATTTT.

The V and J genes are TRBV7-2 and TRBJ2-3; D remains ambiguous. Germline V gene lookup returns CDR1 SGHTA and CDR2 FQGNSA. The CDR3 is 14 residues long. Trimming shortened V by 1 base and J by 3 bases, and 8 bases separated the two germline ends. CDR3 coding DNA: TGTGCCAGCAGCTTAGTTACAGTTACAGATACGCAGTATTTT. It is translated as CASSLVTVTDTQYF.

The chain links TRBV28 to TRBJ2-3, with TRBD2 matching over 10 bases. CDR1 and CDR2 from the germline V gene are MDHEN and SYDVKM. The CDR3 runs 15 residues. The V segment lost 5 bases and the J segment 3 bases; nucleotides outside the gene matches: 5. In DNA form, the CDR3 reads TGTGCCAGCAGTCCTCATAGCGGGGGGACAGATACGCAGTATTTT. The encoded protein is CASSPHSGGTDTQYF.

J is TRBJ1-4 and V is TRBV19, with 8 nucleotides matching TRBD1. This CDR3 contains 14 residues. From germline, CDR1 is LNHDA and CDR2 SQIVND (reference sequence). V trimming: 6 bases; J trimming: 6 bases; junction bases outside the gene matches: 6. The CDR3 is CASSRQGRDEKLFF. As DNA, the CDR3 is TGTGCCAGTAGCCGACAGGGGAGGGATGAAAAACTGTTTTTT.

The V and J genes are TRBV19 and TRBJ1-3, with a possible D match to TRBD1 (6 bases). This CDR3 has 14 residues. The germline gives CDR1 LNHDA, CDR2 SQIVND (reference sequence). V lost 5 bases and J lost 3, with 11 bases in between. CDR3 nucleotides: TGTGCCAGTAGTCGGCAGGGGCTTGGAAACACCATATATTTT. It is translated as CASSRQGLGNTIYF.

This chain joins TRBV18 and TRBJ2-1, with D perhaps TRBD1 (5 bases). V was clipped by 0 bases and J by 7 bases, with 10 bases between them. The germline gives CDR1 KGHSH, CDR2 LQKENI. This CDR3 is built from 14 residues. The CDR3 sequence is CASSPPTTGNEQFF. In DNA form, the CDR3 reads TGTGCCAGCTCACCACCCACAACAGGTAATGAGCAGTTCTTC.

This rearrangement joins TRBV2 to TRBJ1-1; unclear D gene. CDR3 length equals 10 residues. Germline V gene data show CDR1 as SNHLY and CDR2 as FYNNEI. V was cut by 6 bases and J by 5 bases, with 4 bases left in between. The DNA of the CDR3 is TGTGCCAGCAGGGAGACTGAAGCTTTCTTT. Translating it yields CASRETEAFF.

The rearrangement uses TRBV18 and TRBJ1-4; TRBD1 agrees at 9 bases. The ends lost 3 bases at V and 0 bases at J; junction bases unmatched: 2. CDR1 KGHSH and CDR2 LQKENI come from the germline V gene. The CDR3 runs 16 residues. The CDR3 DNA reads as TGTGCCAGCTCACCTGGACAGGGGACAACTAATGAAAAACTGTTTTTT. Amino acid sequence: CASSPGQGTTNEKLFF.

The DNA for the CDR3 is TGTGCCACCAGCTTGAACAATCAGTTTGAAGCTTTCTTT. It encodes CATSLNNQFEAFF. The genes are TRBV15 and TRBJ1-1; D not resolved. Germline loops: CDR1 LNHNV, CDR2 YYDKDF (reference sequence). CDR3 length equals 13 residues. Between the trimmed V and J ends, which lost 5 bases and 7 bases, there was a span of 14 bases.

The chain uses TRBV16 and TRBJ1-1, with TRBD1 matching over 9 bases. The CDR3 consists of 14 residues. J lost 4 bases, V lost 4 bases, and 4 bases had no gene match. Germline CDR1 KGHSY, CDR2 FQNENV. CDR3 coding DNA: TGTGCCAGCAGCCCAAAGGGACAGGGCACTGAAGCTTTCTTT. This codes for CASSPKGQGTEAFF.

V usage is TRBV14 and J usage is TRBJ1-2, with a possible D match to TRBD1 (5 bases). CDR3 length: 14 amino acids. V lost 0 bases to trimming and J lost 5 bases, with 10 bases between them. Germline loops: CDR1 SGHDN, CDR2 FVKESK. CDR3 sequence reads: CASSQDRGVYGYTF. As DNA, the CDR3 is TGTGCCAGCAGCCAAGATAGGGGTGTGTATGGCTACACCTTC.

The V call is TRBV30, the J call TRBJ2-5; 15 bases are shared with TRBD2. The trim removed 3 bases at V and 4 bases at J, leaving 3 bases unmatched. This CDR3 spans 15 amino acids. CDR1 and CDR2 (germline): GTSNPN, SVGIG (reference sequence). CDR3 protein: CAWRGGLAGGETQYF. The CDR3 coding sequence is TGTGCCTGGAGAGGGGGACTAGCGGGAGGAGAGACCCAGTACTTC.